The T cell receptor beta chain under discussion was sequenced for a study of blood T cell repertoires in COVID-19. Study information: T cells, B-cell-depleted T cells, or PBMCs supplied cDNA or gDNA.

Repertoires were generated with immunoSEQ multiplex PCR, while TCRdb's copy carries only in-frame clones and drops some. Of approximately 75,000 clones listed, around 83% are singletons. Sequencing was carried out using peripheral blood. This TCR derives from a man aged 25 to 40 with COVID-19, enrolled during active disease.

The DNA of the CDR3 is TGCAGCGTTGAGAGTACAGGGTTTGAAGGCTATGGCTACACCTTC. Amino acid sequence: CSVESTGFEGYGYTF. The chain uses TRBV29-1 and TRBJ1-2; D is perhaps TRBD1 (6 bases). The CDR3 is made up of 15 amino acids. CDR1 and CDR2 from the germline V gene are SQVTM and ANQGSEA. Deletions cut 3 bases from V and 4 bases from J, with 18 bases between.